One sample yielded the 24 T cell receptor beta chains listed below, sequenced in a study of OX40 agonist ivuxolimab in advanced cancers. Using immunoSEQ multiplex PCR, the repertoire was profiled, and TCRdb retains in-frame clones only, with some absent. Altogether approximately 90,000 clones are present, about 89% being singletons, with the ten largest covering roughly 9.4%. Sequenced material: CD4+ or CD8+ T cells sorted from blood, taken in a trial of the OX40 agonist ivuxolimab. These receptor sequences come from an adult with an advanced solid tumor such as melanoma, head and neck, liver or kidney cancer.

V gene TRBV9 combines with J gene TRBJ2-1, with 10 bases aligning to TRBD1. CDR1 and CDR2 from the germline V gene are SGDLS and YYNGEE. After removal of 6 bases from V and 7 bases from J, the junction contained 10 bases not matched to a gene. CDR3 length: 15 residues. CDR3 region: CASTPLGQGGNEQFF. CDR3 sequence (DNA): TGTGCCAGCACGCCTCTCGGACAGGGGGGAAATGAGCAGTTCTTC.

CDR3 in amino acids: CASSFGSHNEKLFF. For the CDR3, the DNA is TGTGCCAGTAGTTTCGGAAGCCATAATGAAAAACTGTTTTTT. The chain joins TRBV19 to TRBJ1-4, with unresolved D. There are 14 residues in the CDR3. V was cut by 5 bases and J by 4 bases, with 11 bases left in between. CDR1 and CDR2 (germline): LNHDA, SQIVND (reference sequence).

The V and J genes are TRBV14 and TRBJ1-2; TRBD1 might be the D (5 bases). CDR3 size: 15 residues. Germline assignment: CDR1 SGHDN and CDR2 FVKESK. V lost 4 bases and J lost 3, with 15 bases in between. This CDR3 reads CASSPLGQKDYGYTF. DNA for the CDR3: TGTGCCAGCAGCCCCTTGGGGCAGAAAGACTATGGCTACACCTTC. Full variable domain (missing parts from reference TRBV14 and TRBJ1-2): EAGVTQFPSHSVIEKGQTVTLRCDPISGHDNLYWYRRVMGKEIKFLLHFVKESKQDESGMPNNRFLAERTGGTYSTLKVQPAELEDSGVYFCASSPLGQKDYGYTFGSGTRLTVV.

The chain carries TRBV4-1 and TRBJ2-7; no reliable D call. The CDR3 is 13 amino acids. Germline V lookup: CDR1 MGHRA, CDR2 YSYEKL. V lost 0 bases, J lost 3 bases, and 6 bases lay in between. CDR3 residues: CASSQDLRYEQYF. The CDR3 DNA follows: TGCGCCAGCAGCCAAGATCTACGCTACGAGCAGTACTTC.

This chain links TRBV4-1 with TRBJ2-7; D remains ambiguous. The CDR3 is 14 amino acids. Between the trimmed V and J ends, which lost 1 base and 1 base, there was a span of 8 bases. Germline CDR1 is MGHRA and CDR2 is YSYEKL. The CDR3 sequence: CASSQAPVSYEQYF. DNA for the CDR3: TGCGCCAGCAGCCAAGCTCCAGTTTCCTACGAGCAGTACTTC.

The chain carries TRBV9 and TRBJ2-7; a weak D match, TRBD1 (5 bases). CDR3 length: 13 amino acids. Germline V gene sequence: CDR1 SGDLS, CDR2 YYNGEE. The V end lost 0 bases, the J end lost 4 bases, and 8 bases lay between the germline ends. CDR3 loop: CASSVDSGYEQYF. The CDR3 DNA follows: TGTGCCAGCAGCGTAGATTCAGGGTACGAGCAGTACTTC.

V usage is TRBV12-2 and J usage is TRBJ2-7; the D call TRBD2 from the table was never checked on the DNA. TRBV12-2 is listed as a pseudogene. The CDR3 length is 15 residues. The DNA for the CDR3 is TGTGCAAGTCGCTTAGCCAGCGGGAGGAACTACGAGCAGTACTTC. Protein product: CASRLASGRNYEQYF.

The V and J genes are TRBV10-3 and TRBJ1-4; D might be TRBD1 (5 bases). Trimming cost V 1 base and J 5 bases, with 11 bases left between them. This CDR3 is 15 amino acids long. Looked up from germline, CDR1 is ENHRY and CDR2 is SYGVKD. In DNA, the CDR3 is TGTGCCATCAGTGAGTATGGGACCGAGAATGAAAAACTGTTTTTT. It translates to CAISEYGTENEKLFF.

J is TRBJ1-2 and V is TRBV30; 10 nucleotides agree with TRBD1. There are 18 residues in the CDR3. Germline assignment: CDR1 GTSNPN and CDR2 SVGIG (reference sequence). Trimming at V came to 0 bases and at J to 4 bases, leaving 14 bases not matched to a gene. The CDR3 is CAWSVGDRGFEVTYGYTF. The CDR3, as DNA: TGTGCCTGGAGTGTTGGGGACAGGGGCTTTGAGGTGACCTATGGCTACACCTTC.

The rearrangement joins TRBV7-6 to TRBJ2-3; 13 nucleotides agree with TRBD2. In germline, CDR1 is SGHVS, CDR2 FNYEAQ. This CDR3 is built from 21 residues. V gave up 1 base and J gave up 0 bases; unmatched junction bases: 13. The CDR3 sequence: CASSLDRLAGGDSPSTDTQYF. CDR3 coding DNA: TGTGCCAGCAGCTTAGACCGACTAGCGGGAGGCGATTCGCCTAGCACAGATACGCAGTATTTT.

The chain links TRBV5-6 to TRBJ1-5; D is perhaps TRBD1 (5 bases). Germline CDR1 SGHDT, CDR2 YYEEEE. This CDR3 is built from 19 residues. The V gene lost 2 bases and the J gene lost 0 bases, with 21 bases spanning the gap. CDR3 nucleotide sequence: TGTGCCAGCAGCTTTCGTCCGGGGCATCTTGGGGATAGCAATCAGCCCCAGCATTTT. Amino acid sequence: CASSFRPGHLGDSNQPQHF.

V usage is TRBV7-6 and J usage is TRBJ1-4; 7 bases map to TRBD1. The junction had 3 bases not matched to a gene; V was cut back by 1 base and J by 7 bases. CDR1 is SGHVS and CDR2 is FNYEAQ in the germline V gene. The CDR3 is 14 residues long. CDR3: CASSLGGTVEKLFF. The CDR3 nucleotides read TGTGCCAGCAGCTTAGGCGGGACAGTTGAAAAACTGTTTTTT.

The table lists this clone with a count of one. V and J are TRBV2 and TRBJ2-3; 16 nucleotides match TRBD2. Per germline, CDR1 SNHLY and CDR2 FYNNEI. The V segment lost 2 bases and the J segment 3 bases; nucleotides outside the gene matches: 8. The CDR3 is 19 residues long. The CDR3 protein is CASSETGLAGGDITDTQYF. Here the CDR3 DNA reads TGTGCCAGCAGTGAAACGGGACTAGCGGGAGGGGATATAACAGATACGCAGTATTTT.

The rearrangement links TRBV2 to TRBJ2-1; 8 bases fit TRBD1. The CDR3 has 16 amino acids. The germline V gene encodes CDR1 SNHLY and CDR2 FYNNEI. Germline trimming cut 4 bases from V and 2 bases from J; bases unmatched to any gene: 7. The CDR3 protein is CASSVEGQATYNEQFF. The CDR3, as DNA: TGTGCCAGCAGTGTAGAGGGACAGGCTACCTACAATGAGCAGTTCTTC.

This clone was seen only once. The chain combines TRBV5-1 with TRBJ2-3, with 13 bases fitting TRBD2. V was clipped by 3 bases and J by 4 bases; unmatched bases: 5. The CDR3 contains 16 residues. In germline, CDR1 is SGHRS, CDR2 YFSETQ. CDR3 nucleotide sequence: TGCGCCAGCAGCTCCGGACTAGCGGGAGTCCCAGATACGCAGTATTTT. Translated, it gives CASSSGLAGVPDTQYF.

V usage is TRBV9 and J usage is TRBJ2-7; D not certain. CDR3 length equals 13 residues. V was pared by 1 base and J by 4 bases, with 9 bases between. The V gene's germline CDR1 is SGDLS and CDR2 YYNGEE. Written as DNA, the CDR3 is TGTGCCAGCAGCGTACTACCGGAGTACGAGCAGTACTTC. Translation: CASSVLPEYEQYF.

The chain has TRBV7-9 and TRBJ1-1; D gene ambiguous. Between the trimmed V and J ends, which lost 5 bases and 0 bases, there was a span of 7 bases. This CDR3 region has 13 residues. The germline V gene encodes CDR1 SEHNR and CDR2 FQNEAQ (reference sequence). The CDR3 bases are TGTGCCAGCAGCGCACCCATGAACACTGAAGCTTTCTTT. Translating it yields CASSAPMNTEAFF. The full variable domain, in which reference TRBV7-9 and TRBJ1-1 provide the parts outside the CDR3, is DTGVSQNPRHKITKRGQNVTFRCDPISEHNRLYWYRQTLGQGPEFLTYFQNEAQLEKSRLLSDRFSAERPKGSFSTLEIQRTEQGDSAMYLCASSAPMNTEAFFGQGTRLTVV.

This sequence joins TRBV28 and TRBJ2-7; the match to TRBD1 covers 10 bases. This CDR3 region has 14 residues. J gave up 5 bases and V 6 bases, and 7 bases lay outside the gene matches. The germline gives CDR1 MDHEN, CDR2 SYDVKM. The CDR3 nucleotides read TGTGCCAGCAGCCGGGACAGGGGAGTTGACGAGCAGTACTTC. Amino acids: CASSRDRGVDEQYF.

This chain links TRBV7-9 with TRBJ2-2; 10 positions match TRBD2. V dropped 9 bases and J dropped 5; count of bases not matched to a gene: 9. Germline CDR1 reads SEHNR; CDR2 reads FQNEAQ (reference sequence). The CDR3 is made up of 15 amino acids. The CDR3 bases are TGTGCCAGTGCCGAAGCGGGAGGGCCGACCGGGGAGCTGTTTTTT. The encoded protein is CASAEAGGPTGELFF.

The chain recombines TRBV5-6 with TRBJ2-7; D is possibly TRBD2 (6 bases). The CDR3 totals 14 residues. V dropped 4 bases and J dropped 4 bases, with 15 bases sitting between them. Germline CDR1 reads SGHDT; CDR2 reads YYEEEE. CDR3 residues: CASSRWGGGYEQYF. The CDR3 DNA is TGTGCCAGCAGCCGGTGGGGAGGAGGGTACGAGCAGTACTTC.

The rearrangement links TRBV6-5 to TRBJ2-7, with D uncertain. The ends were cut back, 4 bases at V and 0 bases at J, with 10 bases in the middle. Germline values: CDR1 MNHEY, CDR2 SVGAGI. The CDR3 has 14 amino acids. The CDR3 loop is CASSWLRSSYEQYF. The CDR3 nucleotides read TGTGCCAGCAGTTGGCTAAGAAGCTCCTACGAGCAGTACTTC.

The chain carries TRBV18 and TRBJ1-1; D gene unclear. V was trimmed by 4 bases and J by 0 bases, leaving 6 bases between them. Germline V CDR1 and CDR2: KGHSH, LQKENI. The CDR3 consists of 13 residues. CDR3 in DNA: TGTGCCAGCTCACGGGGAGTGAACACTGAAGCTTTCTTT. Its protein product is CASSRGVNTEAFF.

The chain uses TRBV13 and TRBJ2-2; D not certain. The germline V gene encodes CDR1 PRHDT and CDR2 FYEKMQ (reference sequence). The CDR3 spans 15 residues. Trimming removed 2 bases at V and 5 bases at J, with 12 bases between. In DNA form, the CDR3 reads TGTGCCAGCAGCTTACTCCCAGGTCGGACCGGGGAGCTGTTTTTT. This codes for CASSLLPGRTGELFF.

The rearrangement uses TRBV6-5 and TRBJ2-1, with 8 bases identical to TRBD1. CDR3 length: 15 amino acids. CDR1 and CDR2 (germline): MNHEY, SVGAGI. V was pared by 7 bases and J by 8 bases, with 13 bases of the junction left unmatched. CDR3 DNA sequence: TGTGCCAGCAAGCCTTTGGACAGGGCGGCGGATGAGCAGTTCTTC. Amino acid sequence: CASKPLDRAADEQFF.